This TCR beta chain was identified during a study of early stage breast cancer tumors. Each sample had two DNA replicates, about 0.47 ug blood or roughly 1.6 ug tissue. TCRdb keeps only in-frame clones here, not all; method: immunoSEQ multiplex PCR. The sample has 3,000 to 4,000 clones, roughly 67% seen once. Germline assignment: CDR1 SNHLY and CDR2 FYNNEI. The CDR3 loop spans 14 amino acids. V lost 2 bases and J lost 2, with 10 bases in between. Material: breast tumor tissue. This clonotype originated in a person aged 40 to 50 with breast cancer. This chain connects TRBV2 to TRBJ2-7, with D maybe TRBD1 (6 bases). This CDR3 reads CASSEQGSAYEQYF. CDR3 nucleotides: TGTGCCAGCAGTGAACAGGGGTCGGCCTACGAGCAGTACTTC.